A single sample is the source of the 27 T cell receptor beta chains below, sequenced in a study of response to subunit inactivated influenza vaccine. In TCRdb, the RT-PCR reads were re-called with MiXCR into one record per CDR3 protein. The sample gives about 700,000 distinct CDR3 sequences, approximately 15% of which show up once; roughly 11% is in the top ten. The sequencing used PBMCs from blood, collected 12 days after vaccination. These receptors were taken from a man aged 45-60 years who received an inactivated influenza vaccine.

The CDR3 bases are TGCAGCGTGACGCCGGGGGCGGGGAGCTACGAGCAGTACTTC. It codes for CSVTPGAGSYEQYF. The genes are TRBV29-1 and TRBJ2-7; D assignment may be TRBD1 or TRBD2 (6 bases each). CDR3 length equals 14 residues. The V end lost 6 bases, the J end lost 3 bases, and 18 bases lay between the germline ends. Germline assignment: CDR1 SQVTM and CDR2 ANQGSEA.

The table lists this clonotype with a few counts. The V call is TRBV27, the J call TRBJ1-6, with D possibly being TRBD1 (5 bases). The CDR3 is 14 amino acids. Germline CDR1 MNHEY, CDR2 SMNVEV (reference sequence). The germline V and J ends were trimmed by 7 bases and 4 bases, with 11 bases remaining between them. The CDR3 sequence is CASTVGLYNSPLHF. For the CDR3, the DNA is TGTGCCAGCACCGTGGGGCTGTATAATTCACCCCTCCACTTT.

This clonotype has at least ten counts. V usage is TRBV28 and J usage is TRBJ2-3; the D is unclear. The germline V gene has CDR1 MDHEN and CDR2 SYDVKM. The CDR3 has 11 amino acids. The V end was cut by 2 bases, the J end by 5 bases, with 2 bases between. CDR3 protein: CASSLIDTQYF. Here the CDR3 DNA reads TGTGCCAGCAGTTTAATAGATACGCAGTATTTT.

The rearrangement joins TRBV14 to TRBJ2-1; D is undetermined. The V and J ends lost 1 base and 6 bases respectively, with 16 bases between them. Germline CDR1 and CDR2: SGHDN and FVKESK. The CDR3 has 16 residues. In nucleotides, the CDR3 is TGTGCCAGCAGCCAAGGTCGGACGGCAAGGCGCAATGAGCAGTTCTTC. This encodes CASSQGRTARRNEQFF.

The V and J genes are TRBV9 and TRBJ2-1; TRBD2 agrees at 8 bases. Trimming took 4 bases from V and 4 from J; bases not matched to a gene: 10. The CDR3 runs 16 residues. Germline V gene lookup returns CDR1 SGDLS and CDR2 YYNGEE. CDR3 sequence reads: CASSPTGGGTYNEQFF. DNA of the CDR3: TGTGCCAGCAGCCCAACCGGCGGGGGGACGTACAATGAGCAGTTCTTC.

The chain combines TRBV6-1 with TRBJ2-2; 7 bases map to TRBD1. V trimming: 4 bases; J trimming: 5 bases; junction bases outside the gene matches: 10. This CDR3 is built from 16 residues. Germline CDR1 reads MNHNS; CDR2 reads SASEGT. The CDR3 here is CASSVQRTGRTGELFF. The CDR3 DNA sequence: TGTGCCAGCAGTGTACAGAGGACAGGACGGACCGGGGAGCTGTTTTTT.

This clonotype was detected many times. V and J are TRBV24-1 and TRBJ1-5; 7 bases are a match to TRBD1. V trimming: 9 bases; J trimming: 3 bases; junction bases outside the gene matches: 7. The CDR3 covers 14 residues. The germline V gene has CDR1 KGHDR and CDR2 SFDVKD. CDR3 coding DNA: TGTGCCACCTCGGGAGGGGGCAACAATCAGCCCCAGCATTTT. It yields the protein CATSGGGNNQPQHF.

This clonotype was picked up a small number of times. The V and J genes are TRBV6-5 and TRBJ2-3; D unclear. The CDR3 has 16 amino acids. Germline V gives CDR1 MNHEY, CDR2 SVGAGI. V shed 4 bases and J shed 0 bases, with 14 bases lying between them. As DNA, the CDR3 is TGTGCCAGCAGTTTTCGGATGCTTTCTAGCACAGATACGCAGTATTTT. This gives the protein CASSFRMLSSTDTQYF.

In its sample, this clonotype was seen many times. The J gene is TRBJ2-7, the V gene TRBV28, with 7 nucleotides matching TRBD1. Trimming cost V 4 bases and J 2 bases; bases outside gene matches: 2. Germline V gene sequence: CDR1 MDHEN, CDR2 SYDVKM. The CDR3 has 13 amino acids. The CDR3 protein is CASSSGQTYEQYF. Here the CDR3 DNA reads TGTGCCAGCAGTTCGGGACAGACCTACGAGCAGTACTTC.

The chain employs TRBV27 and TRBJ2-1, with 8 bases aligning to TRBD2. Per the germline V gene, CDR1 is MNHEY and CDR2 is SMNVEV (reference sequence). The CDR3 is made up of 15 amino acids. V lost 5 bases and J lost 6; bases outside the gene matches: 9. The CDR3 bases are TGTGCCAGCAGTCCCCGGGAGGGGTGGGTCAATGAGCAGTTCTTC. It encodes CASSPREGWVNEQFF.

This chain uses TRBV28 with TRBJ2-1; D is perhaps TRBD2 (5 bases). The CDR3 contains 16 residues. The ends were cut back, 3 bases at V and 0 bases at J, with 12 bases in the middle. The germline gives CDR1 MDHEN, CDR2 SYDVKM. CDR3 sequence (DNA): TGTGCCAGCAGTTTGAGCGGTGATTCCTCCTACAATGAGCAGTTCTTC. It specifies CASSLSGDSSYNEQFF.

V gene TRBV9 combines with J gene TRBJ1-3; D remains unclear. V lost 0 bases and J 0 bases, leaving 7 bases between the germline ends. CDR1 SGDLS and CDR2 YYNGEE come from the germline V gene. The CDR3 contains 15 residues. This CDR3 is CASSVAEVSGNTIYF. The CDR3 DNA is TGTGCCAGCAGCGTAGCCGAGGTCTCTGGAAACACCATATATTTT.

The V call is TRBV3-1, the J call TRBJ2-1; a weak D match, TRBD2 (5 bases). V was trimmed by 2 bases and J by 11 bases, leaving 7 bases between them. Germline CDR1 and CDR2: LGHDT and YNNKEL (reference sequence). The CDR3 consists of 11 residues. In DNA, the CDR3 is TGTGCCAGCAGCCAAATAGCGCAGCAGTTCTTC. This codes for CASSQIAQQFF.

This clonotype showed up just a few times. The chain is built from TRBV20-1 and TRBJ2-7, with 12 bases aligning to TRBD2. V was pared by 6 bases and J by 3 bases, with 3 bases of the junction left unmatched. The CDR3 extends over 13 amino acids. Germline lookup yields CDR1 DFQATT and CDR2 SNEGSKA (reference sequence). For the CDR3, the DNA is TGCAGTGCGAGGACTAGCGGGATCTACGAGCAGTACTTC. As protein: CSARTSGIYEQYF.

This clonotype appeared many times. The chain has TRBV29-1 and TRBJ2-3; 10 positions match TRBD2. Unmatched junction bases numbered 9, after V lost 6 bases and J lost 6 bases. This CDR3 spans 14 amino acids. Germline V CDR1 and CDR2: SQVTM, ANQGSEA. The CDR3 reads CSVAPSGSPDTQYF. The DNA for the CDR3 is TGCAGCGTAGCCCCTAGCGGGAGTCCGGATACGCAGTATTTT.

The chain links TRBV7-9 to TRBJ1-1; D unresolved. Germline V gives CDR1 SEHNR, CDR2 FQNEAQ (reference sequence). The V end was cut by 3 bases, the J end by 4 bases, with 21 bases between. This CDR3 is built from 17 residues. The CDR3 DNA reads as TGTGCCAGCAGCTTTTGGTCATTGCGCTGGAGCCTCACTGAAGCTTTCTTT. It is translated as CASSFWSLRWSLTEAFF.

The J gene is TRBJ1-5, the V gene TRBV5-1; D unresolved. Germline V gene lookup returns CDR1 SGHRS and CDR2 YFSETQ. Trimming cost V 0 bases and J 6 bases, with 13 bases left between them. The CDR3 is made up of 15 amino acids. This CDR3 reads CASSLDGRAGQPQHF. CDR3 coding DNA: TGCGCCAGCAGCTTGGACGGTCGGGCCGGTCAGCCCCAGCATTTT.

The chain is built from TRBV24-1 and TRBJ2-1; 10 bases agree with TRBD2. Trimming took 2 bases from V and 5 from J; bases not matched to a gene: 2. CDR1 is KGHDR and CDR2 is SFDVKD in the germline V gene. The CDR3 covers 15 residues. The CDR3 protein is CATSDSGLANNEQFF. The DNA of the CDR3 is TGTGCCACCAGTGATTCGGGACTAGCGAACAATGAGCAGTTCTTC.

The chain links TRBV7-9 to TRBJ2-3; D gene uncertain. V was clipped by 7 bases and J by 0 bases, with 8 bases between them. Germline V gene sequence: CDR1 SEHNR, CDR2 FQNEAQ (reference sequence). This CDR3 is built from 13 residues. The CDR3 DNA follows: TGTGCCAGCAAGAAGGACAGCACAGATACGCAGTATTTT. It yields the protein CASKKDSTDTQYF.

The chain employs TRBV28 and TRBJ2-4; D might be TRBD1 (6 bases). Germline values: CDR1 MDHEN, CDR2 SYDVKM. V was trimmed by 4 bases and J by 6 bases, leaving 13 bases between them. This CDR3 spans 14 amino acids. The CDR3 protein is CASSYREGGNIQYF. CDR3 DNA sequence: TGTGCCAGCAGTTACAGGGAAGGGGGAAACATTCAGTACTTC.

The chain joins TRBV19 to TRBJ2-2; 7 bases align to TRBD2. CDR3 size: 15 residues. V dropped 5 bases and J dropped 6; count of bases not matched to a gene: 9. Germline assignment: CDR1 LNHDA and CDR2 SQIVND (reference sequence). Here the CDR3 DNA reads TGTGCCAGTAGTCCGCGACTAGCCCCAGCCGGGGAGCTGTTTTTT. It codes for CASSPRLAPAGELFF.

This clonotype was seen ten or more times. The chain combines TRBV7-9 with TRBJ2-3; perhaps D is TRBD1 or TRBD2 (6 bases each). V dropped 1 base and J dropped 3 bases, with 11 bases sitting between them. The CDR3 loop spans 15 amino acids. Per germline, CDR1 SEHNR and CDR2 FQNEAQ (reference sequence). For the CDR3, the DNA is TGTGCCAGCAGCTTAGACAGGAGGGGGACAGATACGCAGTATTTT. This encodes CASSLDRRGTDTQYF.

There are many counts of this clonotype. The chain has TRBV4-3 and TRBJ2-7; D remains unclear. The germline V and J ends were trimmed by 2 bases and 3 bases, with 8 bases remaining between them. CDR3 length equals 13 residues. Germline loops: CDR1 LGHNA, CDR2 YSLEER. This CDR3 reads CASSQWVGYEQYF. The CDR3 region has the DNA TGCGCCAGCAGCCAATGGGTGGGCTACGAGCAGTACTTC.

The chain employs TRBV6-1 and TRBJ2-2; D gene ambiguous. The CDR3 extends over 14 amino acids. V lost 4 bases, J lost 1 base, and 7 bases lay in between. Germline CDR1 MNHNS, CDR2 SASEGT. The CDR3 nucleotides are TGTGCCAGCAGTGTGGTGGGGAACACCGGGGAGCTGTTTTTT. It translates to CASSVVGNTGELFF.

The chain recombines TRBV5-5 with TRBJ1-5; TRBD1 matches at 7 bases. From germline, CDR1 is SGHKS and CDR2 YYEKEE (reference sequence). This CDR3 contains 14 residues. V lost 5 bases and J lost 6; bases outside the gene matches: 8. CDR3: CASRPGTVFQPQHF. For the CDR3, the DNA is TGTGCCAGCAGACCAGGGACAGTTTTTCAGCCCCAGCATTTT.

This clonotype came up a few times. The rearrangement links TRBV7-9 to TRBJ2-7; 7 nucleotides match TRBD1. Looked up from germline, CDR1 is SEHNR and CDR2 is FQNEAQ (reference sequence). This CDR3 comprises 12 residues. J gave up 7 bases and V 1 base, and 1 base lay outside the gene matches. The CDR3 bases are TGTGCCAGCAGCTTAGAGGGACAGGAGCAGTACTTC. It yields the protein CASSLEGQEQYF.

This sequence joins TRBV5-6 and TRBJ2-3, with no clear D. With 5 bases removed from V and 6 bases from J, the gap between germline ends came to 22 bases. The germline V gene encodes CDR1 SGHDT and CDR2 YYEEEE. The CDR3 length is 16 residues. In nucleotides, the CDR3 is TGTGCCAGCAGTAGGCGGTCACAGATAATGGGGGATACGCAGTATTTT. Translated, it gives CASSRRSQIMGDTQYF. Based on the CDR3 plus reference TRBV5-6 and TRBJ2-3, the full variable domain is DAGVTQSPTHLIKTRGQQVTLRCSPKSGHDTVSWYQQALGQGPQFIFQYYEEEERQRGNFPDRFSGHQFPNYSSELNVNALLLGDSALYLCASSRRSQIMGDTQYFGPGTRLTVL.